These T cell receptor beta chains were read from a single sample in a study of control samples from healthy donors and cancer patients. Libraries were prepared by immunoSEQ multiplex PCR; TCRdb keeps only in-frame clonotypes and omits some of them. The table records about 85,000 clones, 85% to 90% of them present only once. The sequencing sample was made of blood. The origin of the receptors is a woman aged 55-75 years in good health. Each CDR3 is given with its conserved first and last residue. The D gene is left open where the match is weak.

j_call d_call v_call cdr3_nt cdr3_aa
TRBJ2-7 . TRBV3-1/TRBV3-2 TGTGCCAGCAGCCAAGGGAAGCAGGACCTATACGAGCAGTACTTC CASSQGKQDLYEQYF
TRBJ2-1 . TRBV19 TGTGCCAGTAGTGCCTTACCCTCTCAGTCCTACAATGAGCAGTTCTTC CASSALPSQSYNEQFF
TRBJ2-7 . TRBV11-2 TGTGCCAGCAGCTTAGGACCAGGGCTCGCTTACGAGCAGTACTTC CASSLGPGLAYEQYF
TRBJ1-3 . TRBV6-5 TGTGCCAGCAGATACGGAGAAGGAAACACCATATATTTT CASRYGEGNTIYF
TRBJ1-2 TRBD1 TRBV3-1/TRBV3-2 TGTGCCAGCAGCTCGAGACAGGGGTATGGCTACACCTTC CASSSRQGYGYTF
TRBJ1-5 . TRBV29-1 TGCAGCGCAAAGGAGCCAAGCCCCAATCAGCCCCAGCATTTT CSAKEPSPNQPQHF
TRBJ2-6 . TRBV19 TGTGCCAGTAGCCCCGCGCAGTCGACTGGGGCCAACGTCCTGACTTTC CASSPAQSTGANVLTF
TRBJ1-3 . TRBV2 TGTGCCAGCAGGTGGGGAACTGGAAACACCATATATTTT CASRWGTGNTIYF
TRBJ2-7 . TRBV24-1 TGTGCCACCAGTGACGCTTACGAGCAGTACTTC CATSDAYEQYF
TRBJ1-1 . TRBV10-3 TGTGCCATCAGTGCGTCAGGGACGATGCCTGAAGCTTTCTTT CAISASGTMPEAFF